The clone carrying this T cell receptor beta chain was seen at least ten times. Germline values: CDR1 SGHDT, CDR2 YYEEEE. Trimming removed 4 bases from V and 4 bases from J; junction bases left unmatched: 3. The CDR3 runs to 13 residues. Authors' methods: Estimation of nucleated cell counts was performed using reference gene primer amplification. Here immunoSEQ multiplex PCR was the method, and the copy in TCRdb shows in-frame clones only, minus some. Clone size and the V and J calls come from that table; the DNA yielded D and trimming. Seen here are 200,000 to 250,000 clones, approximately 83% observed once, and the top ten hold 7.4%. The data were taken from a study of blood T cell repertoires in COVID-19.

The specimen was peripheral blood. The clonotype originates from a woman in her forties or fifties with acute or convalescent COVID-19. The chain recombines TRBV5-6 with TRBJ1-2; TRBD1 matches 8 bases. CDR3 bases: TGTGCCAGCAGCGTGACAGGGGCCTATGGCTACACCTTC. Its translation: CASSVTGAYGYTF.